This T cell receptor beta chain was captured by sequencing in a study of control samples from healthy donors and cancer patients. The CDR3 is made up of 14 amino acids. V dropped 8 bases and J dropped 7 bases, with 20 bases sitting between them. Germline V CDR1 and CDR2: MNHNY, SVGAGI (reference sequence). Measured with immunoSEQ multiplex PCR; TCRdb has only the in-frame clones, and not every one. The repertoire holds 150,000 to 200,000 clones, with around nine tenths as singletons. The sequenced sample was blood. The V gene is TRBV6-6, the J gene TRBJ1-2; the D gene is possibly TRBD1 (6 bases). The clonotype was recovered from a young man in good health. CDR3 region: CASGAGGRISGYTF. CDR3 in DNA: TGTGCCAGCGGCGCCGGGGGGCGCATTAGTGGCTACACCTTC.